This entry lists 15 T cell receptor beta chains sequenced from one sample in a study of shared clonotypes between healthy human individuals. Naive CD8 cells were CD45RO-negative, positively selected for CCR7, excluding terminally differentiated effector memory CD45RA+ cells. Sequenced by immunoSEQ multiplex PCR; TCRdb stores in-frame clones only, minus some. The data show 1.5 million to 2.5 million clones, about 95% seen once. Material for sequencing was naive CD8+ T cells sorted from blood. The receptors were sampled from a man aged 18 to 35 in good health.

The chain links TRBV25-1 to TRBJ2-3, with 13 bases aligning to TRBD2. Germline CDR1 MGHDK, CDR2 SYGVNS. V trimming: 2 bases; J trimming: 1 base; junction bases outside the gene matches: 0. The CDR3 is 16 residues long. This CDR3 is CASSEGLAGGTDTQYF. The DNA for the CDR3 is TGTGCCAGCAGTGAAGGACTAGCGGGAGGCACAGATACGCAGTATTTT.

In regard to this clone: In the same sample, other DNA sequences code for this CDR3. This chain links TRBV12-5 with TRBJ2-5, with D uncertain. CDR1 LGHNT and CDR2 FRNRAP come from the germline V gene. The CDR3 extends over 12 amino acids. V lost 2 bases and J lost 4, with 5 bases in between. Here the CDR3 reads CASGLPGETQYF. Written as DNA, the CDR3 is TGTGCTAGTGGTTTGCCAGGAGAGACCCAGTACTTC.

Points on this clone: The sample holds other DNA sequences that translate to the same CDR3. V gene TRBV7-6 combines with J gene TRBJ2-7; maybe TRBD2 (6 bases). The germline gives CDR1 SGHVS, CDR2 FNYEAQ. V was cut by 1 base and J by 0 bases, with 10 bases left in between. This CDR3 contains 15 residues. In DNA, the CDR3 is TGTGCCAGCAGCTTAGGGGCCGGGGGCTCCTACGAGCAGTACTTC. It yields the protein CASSLGAGGSYEQYF.

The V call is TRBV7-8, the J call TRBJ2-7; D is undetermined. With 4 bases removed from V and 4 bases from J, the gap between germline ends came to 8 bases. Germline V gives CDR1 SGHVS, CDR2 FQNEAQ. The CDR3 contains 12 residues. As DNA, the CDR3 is TGTGCCAGCAGCTCGGAAGGTTACGAGCAGTACTTC. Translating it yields CASSSEGYEQYF. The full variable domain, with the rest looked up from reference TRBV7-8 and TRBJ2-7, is GAGVSQSPRYKVAKRGQDVALRCDPISGHVSLFWYQQALGQGPEFLTYFQNEAQLDKSGLPSDRFFAERPEGSVSTLKIQRTQQEDSAVYLCASSSEGYEQYFGPGTRLTVT.

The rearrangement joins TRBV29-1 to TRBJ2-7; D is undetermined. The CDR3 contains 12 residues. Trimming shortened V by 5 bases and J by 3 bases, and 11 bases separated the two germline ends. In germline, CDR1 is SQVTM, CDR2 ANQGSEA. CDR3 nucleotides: TGCAGCGTTACGGTGGGCCTCTACGAGCAGTACTTC. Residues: CSVTVGLYEQYF.

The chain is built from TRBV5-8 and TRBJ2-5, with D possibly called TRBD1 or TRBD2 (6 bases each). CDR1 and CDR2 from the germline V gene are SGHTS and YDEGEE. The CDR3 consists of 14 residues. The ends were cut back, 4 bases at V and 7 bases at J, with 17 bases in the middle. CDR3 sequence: CASSTDRPGGTQYF. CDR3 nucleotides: TGTGCCAGCAGCACTGACAGGCCCGGGGGGACCCAGTACTTC.

The CDR3 loop reads CASSPTSTTTDTDNYGYTF. CDR3 bases: TGTGCCAGCAGCCCCACCTCCACAACGACGGATACCGATAACTATGGCTACACCTTC. The V gene is TRBV27, the J gene TRBJ1-2; unclear D gene. V was shortened by 6 bases and J by 1 base, with 27 bases between the two germline ends. This CDR3 has 19 amino acids. Germline assignment: CDR1 MNHEY and CDR2 SMNVEV (reference sequence).

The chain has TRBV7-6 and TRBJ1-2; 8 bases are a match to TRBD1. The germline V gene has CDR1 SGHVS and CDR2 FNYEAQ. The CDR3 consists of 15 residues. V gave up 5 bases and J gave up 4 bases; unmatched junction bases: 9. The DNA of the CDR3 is TGTGCCAGCAGCCCAGGGACAGGAGGAGGCTATGGCTACACCTTC. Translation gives CASSPGTGGGYGYTF.

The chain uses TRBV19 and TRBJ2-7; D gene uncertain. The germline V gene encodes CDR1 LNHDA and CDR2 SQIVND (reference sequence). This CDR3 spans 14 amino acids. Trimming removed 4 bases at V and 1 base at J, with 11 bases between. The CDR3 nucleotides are TGTGCCAGTAGTAGCGGCAGTCCATCCTACGAGCAGTACTTC. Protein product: CASSSGSPSYEQYF.

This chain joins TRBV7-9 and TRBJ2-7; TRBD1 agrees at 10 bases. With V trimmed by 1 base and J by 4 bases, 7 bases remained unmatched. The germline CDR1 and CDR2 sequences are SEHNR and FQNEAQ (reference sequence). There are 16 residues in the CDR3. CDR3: CASSLVGSGQGYEQYF. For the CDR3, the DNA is TGTGCCAGCAGCTTAGTAGGCTCGGGACAGGGGTACGAGCAGTACTTC. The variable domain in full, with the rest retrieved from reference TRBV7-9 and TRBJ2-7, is DTGVSQNPRHKITKRGQNVTFRCDPISEHNRLYWYRQTLGQGPEFLTYFQNEAQLEKSRLLSDRFSAERPKGSFSTLEIQRTEQGDSAMYLCASSLVGSGQGYEQYFGPGTRLTVT.

Written as DNA, the CDR3 is TGTGCCAGCAGTCACCTAGACCAGAACACTGAAGCTTTCTTT. Translated: CASSHLDQNTEAFF. The chain couples TRBV6-5 to TRBJ1-1, with D unclear. Germline V gene lookup returns CDR1 MNHEY and CDR2 SVGAGI. The CDR3 extends over 14 amino acids. V dropped 5 bases and J dropped 1 base, with 11 bases sitting between them.

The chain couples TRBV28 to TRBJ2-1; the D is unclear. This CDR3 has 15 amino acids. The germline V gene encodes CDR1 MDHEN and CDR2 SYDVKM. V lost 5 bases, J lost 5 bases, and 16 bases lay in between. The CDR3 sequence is CASSNLRVWDNEQFF. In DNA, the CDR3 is TGTGCCAGCAGTAACCTCAGAGTCTGGGACAATGAGCAGTTCTTC.

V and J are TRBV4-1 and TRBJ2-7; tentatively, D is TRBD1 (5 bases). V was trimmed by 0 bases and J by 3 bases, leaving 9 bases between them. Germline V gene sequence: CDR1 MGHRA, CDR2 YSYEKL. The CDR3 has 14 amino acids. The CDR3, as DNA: TGCGCCAGCAGCCAAGACAGGGTTCACTACGAGCAGTACTTC. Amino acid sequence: CASSQDRVHYEQYF.

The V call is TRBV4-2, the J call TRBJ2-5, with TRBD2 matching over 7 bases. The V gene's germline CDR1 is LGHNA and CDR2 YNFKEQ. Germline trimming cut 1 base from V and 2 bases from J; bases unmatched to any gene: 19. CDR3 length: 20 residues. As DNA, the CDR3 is TGTGCCAGCAGCCAAGGTCGCCGGGACGGGAGGCCCCGGATGCAAGAGACCCAGTACTTC. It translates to CASSQGRRDGRPRMQETQYF.

The CDR3 DNA sequence: TGTGCCTGGAGTGCTCTATTACCCGTTTGGGGGGACTCAGATACGCAGTATTTT. It translates to CAWSALLPVWGDSDTQYF. The chain recombines TRBV30 with TRBJ2-3, with D tentatively TRBD2 (6 bases). The germline V gene encodes CDR1 GTSNPN and CDR2 SVGIG (reference sequence). V was cut by 1 base and J by 4 bases, with 24 bases left in between. This CDR3 has 18 residues. Supplemented by reference TRBV30 and TRBJ2-3, the full variable domain reads SQTIHQWPATLVQPVGSPLSLECTVEGTSNPNLYWYRQAAGRGLQLLFYSVGIGQISSEVPQNLSASRPQDRQFILSSKKLLLSDSGFYLCAWSALLPVWGDSDTQYFGPGTRLTVL.